The 30 T cell receptor beta chains below all came from one sample that was sequenced in a study of T cell changes during pregnancy in multiple sclerosis. Method: immunoSEQ multiplex PCR; TCRdb's copy keeps in-frame clones and lacks some. This sample has about 98,000 clones, with approximately 90% found just once. The sample in question was peripheral blood, obtained after pregnancy. The receptors here all came from a female donor in good health, enrolled as a control in a pregnancy study.

V gene TRBV11-1 combines with J gene TRBJ1-1; D is possibly TRBD1 (5 bases). The CDR3 has 14 amino acids. The germline CDR1 and CDR2 sequences are SGHAT and FQDESV (reference sequence). The germline V and J ends were trimmed by 3 bases and 1 base, with 9 bases remaining between them. The CDR3 nucleotides are TGTGCCAGCAGCTTTGGACATAGGAACACTGAAGCTTTCTTT. This sequence encodes CASSFGHRNTEAFF.

The chain employs TRBV5-1 and TRBJ2-3; 8 nucleotides match TRBD2. J lost 6 bases, V lost 0 bases, and 12 bases had no gene match. There are 17 residues in the CDR3. In germline, CDR1 is SGHRS, CDR2 YFSETQ. The CDR3 sequence is CASSLAVAGGGLDTQYF. Written as DNA, the CDR3 is TGCGCCAGCAGCTTGGCCGTCGCGGGGGGCGGGTTGGATACGCAGTATTTT.

The rearrangement uses TRBV28 and TRBJ2-2, with a tentative D call TRBD2 (5 bases). Germline-derived CDR1 and CDR2 are MDHEN and SYDVKM. The CDR3 sequence is 13 residues long. V was cut by 5 bases and J by 6 bases, with 10 bases left in between. CDR3 nucleotides: TGTGCCAGCAGTGGGAGTTTAGCCGGGGAGCTGTTTTTT. It yields the protein CASSGSLAGELFF.

The rearrangement joins TRBV12-5 to TRBJ2-1, with D perhaps TRBD2 (6 bases). Deletions cut 5 bases from V and 4 bases from J, with 12 bases between. Looked up from germline, CDR1 is LGHNT and CDR2 is FRNRAP. The CDR3 is 14 amino acids. CDR3 DNA sequence: TGTGCTAGTGGTCAATCGGGAGAATACAATGAGCAGTTCTTC. Amino acid sequence: CASGQSGEYNEQFF.

The chain couples TRBV2 to TRBJ1-5; 7 bases align to TRBD1. Losses at the gene ends were 4 bases for V and 0 bases for J; bases not matched to a gene: 3. Per germline, CDR1 SNHLY and CDR2 FYNNEI. CDR3 length equals 15 residues. The CDR3 sequence is CASSGGTDSNQPQHF. In DNA, the CDR3 is TGTGCCAGCAGTGGCGGGACAGATAGCAATCAGCCCCAGCATTTT.

This chain joins TRBV7-9 and TRBJ2-6; D not resolved. The V gene lost 5 bases and the J gene lost 0 bases, with 11 bases spanning the gap. The CDR3 has 16 residues. CDR1 SEHNR and CDR2 FQNEAQ come from the germline V gene (reference sequence). CDR3 coding DNA: TGTGCCAGCAGCAAACCGTCCAGCTCTGGGGCCAACGTCCTGACTTTC. Translation: CASSKPSSSGANVLTF.

This clone showed up just a few times. The chain combines TRBV11-2 with TRBJ2-7; 11 bases are shared with TRBD1. Germline V gene sequence: CDR1 SGHAT, CDR2 FQNNGV. V trimming: 4 bases; J trimming: 3 bases; junction bases outside the gene matches: 8. CDR3 length: 16 residues. CDR3 region: CASSSPWDRGVYEQYF. The CDR3 DNA reads as TGTGCCAGCAGCTCTCCCTGGGACAGGGGGGTCTACGAGCAGTACTTC.

The CDR3 nucleotides read TGTGCCAGCAGCGACGCTAGCGGGGGGGCCGGGGAGCTGTTTTTT. Its translation is CASSDASGGAGELFF. V usage is TRBV7-9 and J usage is TRBJ2-2, with 12 bases matching TRBD2. There are 15 residues in the CDR3. CDR1 is SEHNR, CDR2 FQNEAQ, per germline (reference sequence). Losses at the gene ends were 5 bases for V and 6 bases for J; bases not matched to a gene: 4.

V gene TRBV2 combines with J gene TRBJ1-1, with 7 positions matching TRBD1. After removal of 5 bases from V and 0 bases from J, the junction contained 3 bases not matched to a gene. CDR1 SNHLY and CDR2 FYNNEI come from the germline V gene. This CDR3 is 14 amino acids long. The CDR3: CASSQGGMNTEAFF. As DNA, the CDR3 is TGTGCCAGCAGTCAGGGGGGAATGAACACTGAAGCTTTCTTT.

As to this clone: The junction shows a germline mismatch at one end, possibly a read error. The genes are TRBV9 and TRBJ1-1, with D uncertain. Per the germline V gene, CDR1 is SGDLS and CDR2 is YYNGEE. This CDR3 spans 12 amino acids. The DNA for the CDR3 is TGCCGGAAAAGCAGACAGAACACTGAAGCTTTCTTT. As protein: CRKSRQNTEAFF.

In its sample, this clone was seen once. This chain uses TRBV6-5 with TRBJ1-1; D possibly corresponds to TRBD1 (6 bases). CDR3 length equals 14 residues. V shed 5 bases and J shed 10 bases, with 20 bases lying between them. Germline-derived CDR1 and CDR2 are MNHEY and SVGAGI. CDR3 in amino acids: CASSDQTGRAPAFF. The CDR3 region has the DNA TGTGCCAGCAGTGACCAAACAGGGAGGGCTCCAGCTTTCTTT.

The gene calls are TRBV15 and TRBJ1-1, with D tentatively TRBD1 (6 bases). CDR1 LNHNV and CDR2 YYDKDF come from the germline V gene (reference sequence). V lost 10 bases and J 0 bases, leaving 15 bases between the germline ends. There are 14 residues in the CDR3. CDR3 sequence reads: CAIGRGGMNTEAFF. Written as DNA, the CDR3 is TGTGCCATTGGCCGTGGGGGCATGAACACTGAAGCTTTCTTT. Full variable domain (remainder filled in from reference TRBV15 and TRBJ1-1): DAMVIQNPRYQVTQFGKPVTLSCSQTLNHNVMYWYQQKSSQAPKLLFHYYDKDFNNEADTPDNFQSRRPNTSFCFLDIRSPGLGDTAMYLCAIGRGGMNTEAFFGQGTRLTVV.

The V and J genes are TRBV13 and TRBJ2-5; 11 positions match TRBD1. The V gene end was trimmed by 5 bases and the J gene end by 4 bases; junction bases not matched to a gene: 9. This CDR3 spans 16 amino acids. Germline V gene sequence: CDR1 PRHDT, CDR2 FYEKMQ (reference sequence). The CDR3: CASSDRDRGKGETQYF. CDR3 DNA: TGTGCCAGCAGCGACCGGGACAGGGGGAAGGGAGAGACCCAGTACTTC.

This clone was seen more than once but under ten times. The rearrangement uses TRBV27 and TRBJ1-1, with TRBD1 matching 8 bases. Germline-derived CDR1 and CDR2 are MNHEY and SMNVEV (reference sequence). Trimming took 6 bases from V and 3 from J; bases not matched to a gene: 6. The CDR3 loop spans 14 amino acids. In DNA, the CDR3 is TGTGCCAGCAGCCTCGACAGGGGAGACACTGAAGCTTTCTTT. Translation: CASSLDRGDTEAFF.

The chain joins TRBV7-2 to TRBJ2-5, with 7 nucleotides matching TRBD1. CDR1 and CDR2 (germline): SGHTA, FQGNSA. V dropped 5 bases and J dropped 3; count of bases not matched to a gene: 12. The CDR3 covers 16 residues. Here the CDR3 DNA reads TGTGCCAGCAGCCCGAGACAGGGCAGAGGGGAAGAGACCCAGTACTTC. This gives the protein CASSPRQGRGEETQYF.

The CDR3 DNA reads TGTGCCTGGGGTCGACAGGACCAAAACACTGAAGCTTTCTTT. Amino acids: CAWGRQDQNTEAFF. The V call is TRBV30, the J call TRBJ1-1; D is perhaps TRBD1 (6 bases). Germline loops: CDR1 GTSNPN, CDR2 SVGIG (reference sequence). V lost 5 bases to trimming and J lost 2 bases, with 15 bases between them. The CDR3 spans 14 residues.

This sequence joins TRBV10-3 and TRBJ2-7, with D perhaps matching TRBD2 (5 bases). V was pared by 0 bases and J by 6 bases, with 12 bases between. The CDR3 is made up of 14 amino acids. From germline, CDR1 is ENHRY and CDR2 SYGVKD. This CDR3 is CAISESAAAGEQYF. For the CDR3, the DNA is TGTGCCATCAGTGAGTCCGCCGCGGCGGGCGAGCAGTACTTC.

V usage is TRBV28 and J usage is TRBJ1-4; 7 bases map to TRBD1. After removal of 3 bases from V and 7 bases from J, the junction contained 5 bases not matched to a gene. CDR1 MDHEN and CDR2 SYDVKM come from the germline V gene. The length of the CDR3 is 14 residues. CDR3 in amino acids: CASSLQGGSEKLFF. The CDR3 DNA is TGTGCCAGCAGTTTGCAGGGGGGTAGTGAAAAACTGTTTTTT.

CDR3 bases: TGTGCAAGTCGTCTTAGCGGGAGGCTCCGGAACAGGAATGAGCAGTTCTTC. Translated, it gives CASRLSGRLRNRNEQFF. This rearrangement joins TRBV12-2 to TRBJ2-1; the table's D gene call, TRBD2, was not cross checked with the DNA. TRBV12-2 is termed a pseudogene. The CDR3 loop spans 17 amino acids.

The gene calls are TRBV6-5 and TRBJ1-6; TRBD1 aligns across 9 bases. This CDR3 is built from 15 residues. Germline V gene sequence: CDR1 MNHEY, CDR2 SVGAGI. Losses at the gene ends were 6 bases for V and 7 bases for J; bases not matched to a gene: 7. CDR3 residues: CASSLGTGNNSPLHF. Written as DNA, the CDR3 is TGTGCCAGCAGCCTCGGGACAGGGAACAATTCACCCCTCCACTTT.

This sequence joins TRBV6-5 and TRBJ2-1; a possible D gene is TRBD2 (7 bases). V was clipped by 6 bases and J by 8 bases, with 17 bases between them. Germline values: CDR1 MNHEY, CDR2 SVGAGI. The CDR3 is 14 residues long. The DNA for the CDR3 is TGTGCCAGCAGCTATAACAGGGCGGGAGATGAGCAGTTCTTC. Protein product: CASSYNRAGDEQFF.

The chain joins TRBV2 to TRBJ1-1; the D is unclear. This CDR3 spans 14 amino acids. The V end was cut by 3 bases, the J end by 5 bases, with 13 bases between. CDR1 and CDR2 (germline): SNHLY, FYNNEI. The CDR3 coding sequence is TGTGCCAGCAGTGACTTGAGAAGCAGGACTGAAGCTTTCTTT. Its protein product is CASSDLRSRTEAFF.

This chain links TRBV6-5 with TRBJ2-1, with TRBD2 identical over 11 bases. The CDR3 is 16 residues long. V dropped 0 bases and J dropped 4; count of bases not matched to a gene: 2. CDR1 and CDR2 (germline): MNHEY, SVGAGI. The CDR3 DNA reads TGTGCCAGCAGTTACTCTGGGACTAGCGGATACAATGAGCAGTTCTTC. The encoded protein is CASSYSGTSGYNEQFF.

This clone occurred once. The chain has TRBV6-9 and TRBJ1-5; maybe TRBD1 (5 bases). This CDR3 comprises 17 residues. Trimming took off 5 bases at V and 9 bases at J, with 26 bases between the two ends. Germline values: CDR1 MNHGY, CDR2 SVAAGI. As DNA, the CDR3 is TGTGCCAGCAGTCAGACCCGGTTGGACACCCGGTGTGGGCCCCAGCATTTT. Translation: CASSQTRLDTRCGPQHF.

The genes are TRBV19 and TRBJ1-1; TRBD1 is a possible D gene (5 bases). The CDR3 spans 17 residues. V gave up 1 base and J gave up 5 bases, with 20 bases separating them. From germline, CDR1 is LNHDA and CDR2 SQIVND (reference sequence). The CDR3 loop reads CASSIVMSMGRGTEAFF. CDR3 DNA sequence: TGTGCCAGTAGTATAGTGATGAGCATGGGGCGGGGGACTGAAGCTTTCTTT.

CDR3 DNA sequence: TGTGCCAGCAGTTTTAGCGGTAGCTCCTACAATGAGCAGTTCTTC. Its protein product is CASSFSGSSYNEQFF. The chain joins TRBV6-4 to TRBJ2-1; possible D gene TRBD2, 6 bases. Germline assignment: CDR1 MRHNA and CDR2 SNTAGT. Between the trimmed V and J ends, which lost 5 bases and 0 bases, there was a span of 11 bases. The CDR3 spans 15 residues.

The chain employs TRBV5-4 and TRBJ2-1; 9 bases map to TRBD2. Germline V gene data show CDR1 as SGHNT and CDR2 as YYREEE (reference sequence). The CDR3 covers 14 residues. J lost 4 bases, V lost 5 bases, and 4 bases had no gene match. As DNA, the CDR3 is TGTGCCAGCAGTCTAGCGGGAAGGTACAATGAGCAGTTCTTC. This sequence encodes CASSLAGRYNEQFF.

This clone was observed once. The chain combines TRBV27 with TRBJ2-5, with 7 bases aligning to TRBD1. CDR1 MNHEY and CDR2 SMNVEV come from the germline V gene (reference sequence). This CDR3 has 15 amino acids. The junction had 8 bases not matched to a gene; V was cut back by 2 bases and J by 5 bases. The CDR3 region has the DNA TGTGCCAGCAGTTTACTGAGGGGGCGTCAGGAGACCCAGTACTTC. Protein: CASSLLRGRQETQYF.

The CDR3 spells CASSLLAGAENTGELFF. CDR3 nucleotides: TGCGCCAGCAGCCTTCTAGCGGGAGCTGAAAACACCGGGGAGCTGTTTTTT. The chain is built from TRBV5-1 and TRBJ2-2, with 10 nucleotides matching TRBD2. The trim removed 4 bases at V and 2 bases at J, leaving 8 bases unmatched. This CDR3 has 17 residues. CDR1 and CDR2 from the germline V gene are SGHRS and YFSETQ. The entire variable domain, with the rest obtained from reference TRBV5-1 and TRBJ2-2, is as follows: KAGVTQTPRYLIKTRGQQVTLSCSPISGHRSVSWYQQTPGQGLQFLFEYFSETQRNKGNFPGRFSGRQFSNSRSEMNVSTLELGDSALYLCASSLLAGAENTGELFFGEGSRLTVL.

The J gene is TRBJ2-5, the V gene TRBV10-1; 7 bases match TRBD2. This CDR3 comprises 13 residues. With V trimmed by 10 bases and J by 0 bases, 5 bases remained unmatched. Germline assignment: CDR1 WNHNN and CDR2 SYGVQD (reference sequence). CDR3 residues: CATSGTNQETQYF. CDR3 DNA sequence: TGCGCCACCTCCGGGACTAACCAAGAGACCCAGTACTTC.